This TCR beta chain was profiled in a study of cytomegalovirus exposure and HLA in healthy donors (TCRdb year 2017). With regard to the full study: According to an earlier analysis of a few hundred of the donors, about 170 million T cells yielded approximately 120 million unique TCR beta sequences and 250 to 350 Gb of sequence data. The study used immunosequencing to profile the T cell repertoires of approximately 640 subjects and linked those repertoires to cytomegalovirus serostatus. Typing coverage differed by locus: A, B, C, DRB1 and DQB1 were typed in about 620-630 donors, DQA1 in about 500, DPA1 in approximately 610, and DPB1 in 450 to 480. A later analysis re-examined previously published TCR beta repertoires from 600 to 700 donors and added high-resolution HLA genotyping to investigate patterns of TCR occurrence. An earlier analysis of about 620 of the donors applied high-throughput TCR beta sequencing to assess whether each TCR beta V gene segment acted as functional or pseudogenic. The study aimed to test whether cataloging public T cell receptors could reveal signatures of past pathogen exposure. Roughly 5 DR-DQ haplotypes were handled as single units for association and clustering, since linkage in the cohort was strong. A later genetic analysis took genome-wide SNP genotypes for about 60% of the roughly 670 donors and used that subset as a discovery cohort. About 310 gigabases of sequencing data and 70 million to 100 million unique TCR sequences were included in an early release covering roughly 600 HLA-typed donors. Every repertoire in the discovery cohort had been generated on one and the same sequencing platform. Rather than drawing on any new phenotypic data, the later analysis identified candidate immune exposures from TCR beta sequences and the way those sequences occurred across donors. Among about 370 genotyped donors of the cohort, an average of around 250,000 unique TCR beta nucleotide sequences was sequenced per donor, of which about 19% were non-productive. HLA typing covered class I and class II loci at four-digit resolution. Of the 300 to 450 genotyped donors, 70% to 90% were placed in the genetic ancestry cluster associated with self-reported Caucasian donors. Donor age, sex, ethnicity and CMV serostatus were collected together with the repertoire data. A separate validation cohort of 100 to 150 different subjects was used in addition to the roughly 670-subject first cohort. The study combined high-throughput TCR immunosequencing, statistical association of individual TCRs with disease status, and machine learning to predict cytomegalovirus infection status.

The cohort comprised fewer than 750 healthy bone marrow donors. At the time of sampling, all cohort members were nominally healthy, though unrecorded immune exposures were likely present. The donor tested CMV seronegative, placing the donor among the 352 seronegative members of the cohort. A peripheral blood sample was collected from each donor, and TCR beta sequencing was performed on peripheral blood mononuclear cells. The Qiagen DNeasy Blood Extraction Kit was used to extract genomic DNA from the blood cell samples. The study at large found these results: In this cohort, only TCR beta chains were sequenced, and detectable features were limited by the absence of alpha or paired-chain data. Because counts were too low, seventeen rarely observed V segments, including chromosome 9 orphons, were excluded from the earlier analysis of some 590 of the donors. In vitro tests confirmed that a few of the cytomegalovirus-associated TCR beta chains recognize cytomegalovirus antigens. According to a later genetic analysis, donors in an Asian-associated ancestry cluster had fewer N-insertions in productive TCRs than the approximately 690-donor mean. Roughly uniform sequencing depth across donors was assumed in presence/absence analyses, although this assumption may not hold. Because HLA typing was unavailable for some donors at each locus, only the typed subset was used in association tests. Compared with equally common non-associated chains, HLA-associated TCR beta chains in a later analysis were more clonally expanded and had lower generation probabilities. An association between a missense DCLRE1C variant and V-gene and J-gene trimming of TCR beta chains was found in a later genetic analysis and replicated in an independent cohort. A later analysis associated 15,000 or so TCR beta sequences with specific HLA alleles at a false discovery rate of 0.05. In the study, some 160 TCR beta chains were listed as associated with cytomegalovirus. The classifier was reported to diagnose cytomegalovirus status with high specificity and sensitivity in both the original and validation cohorts. A later analysis found that TCR association rates varied across HLA loci, with DRB1 alleles showing the most associated TCRs and HLA-C alleles the fewest. A further reported finding was that TCR beta sequences accurately predicted the HLA-A and HLA-B alleles for most subjects in the first cohort. It was suggested by the authors that the approach could potentially be generalized to other disease states and immunological phenotypes. A later analysis reported that several top co-occurrence clusters appeared linked to parvovirus B19, influenza, CMV and Epstein-Barr virus. Immune exposure information for the cohort was limited to CMV serostatus. Most TCR sequences were seen in very few donors, while some public TCRs were found in many individuals. Some IMGT-functional V segments, including TRBV6-2 and TRBV6-3, could not be told apart with the 87-base-pair reads, so those segments were excluded. According to a later analysis, most CMV-associated TCR beta chains appeared to be HLA-restricted, and the HLA associations seemed to be driven largely by CMV exposure. A cluster of highly shared sequence variants was judged likely to represent a technical artifact of the sequencing pipeline. Correlated functional status among segregating V segments might be attributable to linkage disequilibrium, but an unknown experimental factor could not be ruled out. In an earlier analysis of about 540 of the donors, most TCR beta V segments were observed in productive rearrangements about 90% or about 30% of the time, broadly matching IMGT annotations. When HLA alleles, especially DR and DQ, strongly co-occurred, TCR associations were difficult to assign to individual alleles.

As to this clone: This receptor's antigen is unknown. No base-level quality is on record; no much larger clone is a single base apart.

Receptors were amplified or captured by the immunoSEQ multiplex PCR assay. For the multiplex PCR, a mixture combining 60 forward primers for TCR Vbeta segments and 13 reverse primers for TCR Jbeta segments was used. The CDR3 region of rearranged TCR beta genes was amplified from genomic DNA with a multiplex PCR assay. Amplified TCR beta libraries were sequenced as 87-base-pair reads on the Illumina HiSeq System. For the original study's pipeline: A later analysis tallied 75 million to 95 million unique TCR beta chains across the 600 to 700 repertoires, and about 10 million of those chains were shared by two or more donors. A nearest-neighbor algorithm error-corrected the raw reads and collapsed the reads into unique sequences, merging closely related sequences to remove PCR and sequencing errors. V, D and J gene segments were assigned by aligning CDR3 sequences to IMGT reference sequences. For a sequence to be retained, a match of at least six nucleotides to both a V gene segment and a J gene segment was required. Rearrangements were classified as productive when the CDR3 lacked stop codons and remained in frame with V and J, and all other rearrangements were classified as non-productive. Following IMGT convention, CDR3 was defined as the stretch from the second conserved V-encoded cysteine up to the conserved J-encoded phenylalanine. In an earlier analysis of approximately 500 of the donors, sequences lacking an unambiguous match to a single V gene segment were excluded. In an earlier analysis of 587 of the donors, a V segment was called functional when productive rearrangements were above 56.7%, and segregating when the standard deviation between donors exceeded 5%. A statistical classification framework was built to diagnose cytomegalovirus status from the catalog of TCR beta chain sequences. A later analysis assigned V and J genes by comparing TCR nucleotide sequences with IMGT/GENE-DB human TR gene sequences. A later analysis assigned CDR3 sequences and most-parsimonious VDJ recombination scenarios with the TCRdist pipeline. In a later analysis, each TCR beta chain was defined by its CDR3 amino acid sequence together with its V-gene family, and reads without a unique V-gene family were excluded. A later analysis removed 550 to 650 highly shared, low-generation-probability nucleotide sequences to deal with suspected cross-contamination and a sequencing artifact. In a later analysis, a clonal expansion index was calculated for each public chain from normalized within-repertoire ranks of inferred template counts. Generation probabilities in a later analysis came from a VDJ recombination model fitted to out-of-frame rearrangements, and those results were checked against IGoR. In a later analysis, TCR-TCR, TCR-HLA and TCR-CMV co-occurrence was scored with hypergeometric tests, and a repertoire-size bias correction was applied to TCR pairs. A later analysis estimated false discovery rates by permuting HLA or CMV assignments 20 times. In a later analysis, co-occurring TCRs were grouped using DBSCAN, and TCRdist sequence similarity was added for clustering within HLA-allele-positive subsets. Repertoires with fewer than 30,000 or more than 120,000 public chains were left out of co-occurrence clustering, as were a handful of repertoires with anomalous nucleotide sharing. TCRdb mirrors the immuneACCESS table, restricted to in-frame sequences. Some clones are absent from its copies; in checked studies, under half trace to an unresolved V gene, and the reason for the others is unknown. That table gives V, J and clone size, and the DNA gave D and trimming. This sample is represented by tens of thousands of clones; 73% of them were singletons. The top ten clones comprise about 5.5% of the sample.

Cut back by 6 bases and 8 bases, the V and J ends lie 13 bases apart. From cysteine to phenylalanine, the CDR3 is 12 amino acids long. Only the CDR3 DNA is retained, 36 bases long and in frame from the first base. The germline V gene (reference sequence) provides CDR1 MNHNY and CDR2 SVGAGI. Material for sequencing was PBMCs. This clonotype was sampled from a man aged 50 to 60 in good health and CMV-seronegative. The chain uses TRBV6-6 and TRBJ1-2; there is no confident call for the D gene. The nucleotides read TGTGCCAGCAGCCCCCTTGGGAGGGGCTACACCTTC. This sequence encodes CASSPLGRGYTF.